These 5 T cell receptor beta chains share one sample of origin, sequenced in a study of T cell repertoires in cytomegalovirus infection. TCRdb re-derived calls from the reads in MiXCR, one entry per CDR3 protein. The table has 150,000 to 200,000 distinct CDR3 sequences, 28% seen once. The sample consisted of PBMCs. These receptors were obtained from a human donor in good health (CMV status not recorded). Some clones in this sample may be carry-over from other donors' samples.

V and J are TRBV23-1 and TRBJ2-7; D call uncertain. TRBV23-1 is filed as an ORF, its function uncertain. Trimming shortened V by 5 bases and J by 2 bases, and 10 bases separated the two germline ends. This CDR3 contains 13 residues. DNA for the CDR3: TGCGCCAGCAGTAGGTCGGGCGCCTACGAGCAGTACTTC. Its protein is CASSRSGAYEQYF.

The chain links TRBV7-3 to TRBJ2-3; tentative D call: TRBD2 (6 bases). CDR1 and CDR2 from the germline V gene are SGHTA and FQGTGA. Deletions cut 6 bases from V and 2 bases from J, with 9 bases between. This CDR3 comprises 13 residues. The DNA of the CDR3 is TGTGCCAGCAGTTGGGACTTCACAGATACGCAGTATTTT. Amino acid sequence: CASSWDFTDTQYF.

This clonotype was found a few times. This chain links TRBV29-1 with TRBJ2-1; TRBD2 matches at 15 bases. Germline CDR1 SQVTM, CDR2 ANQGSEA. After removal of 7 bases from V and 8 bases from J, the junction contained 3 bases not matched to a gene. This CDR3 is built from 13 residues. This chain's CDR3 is CSAGLAGGHEQFF. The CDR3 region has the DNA TGCAGCGCCGGACTAGCGGGGGGGCATGAGCAGTTCTTC.

The CDR3 protein is CASGLSGFGGELFF. CDR3 nucleotides: TGTGCTAGTGGTTTGTCAGGGTTCGGCGGGGAGCTGTTTTTT. This chain connects TRBV12-5 to TRBJ2-2, with a weak D call TRBD1 (5 bases). Deletions cut 2 bases from V and 7 bases from J, with 11 bases between. Germline values: CDR1 LGHNT, CDR2 FRNRAP. CDR3 length: 14 amino acids.

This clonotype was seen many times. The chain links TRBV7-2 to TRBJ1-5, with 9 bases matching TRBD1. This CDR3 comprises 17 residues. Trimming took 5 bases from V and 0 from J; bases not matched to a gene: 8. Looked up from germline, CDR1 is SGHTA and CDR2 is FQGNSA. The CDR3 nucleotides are TGTGCCAGCAGCCCCCAAGGGACAGGGAATAGCAATCAGCCCCAGCATTTT. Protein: CASSPQGTGNSNQPQHF. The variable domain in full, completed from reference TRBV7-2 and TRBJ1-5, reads GAGVSQSPSNKVTEKGKDVELRCDPISGHTALYWYRQSLGQGLEFLIYFQGNSAPDKSGLPSDRFSAERTGGSVSTLTIQRTQQEDSAVYLCASSPQGTGNSNQPQHFGDGTRLSIL.